The clone carrying this T cell receptor (beta chain) was recorded once. According to the study, genomic DNA was the template for TCR beta VDJ and CDR3 profiling. TCRdb re-analysed the reads in MiXCR, keeping a single row per CDR3 protein. The sample yields 110,000 or so distinct CDR3 sequences, 45% to 60% seen once. The sequenced patients had an expansion of CD8+CD57+ cells seen by flow cytometry. Each patient gave a blood sample that was collected before any therapy had been received. These data come from a study of CD8+CD57+ T cells in acquired aplastic anemia. The CDR3 is 12 amino acids. Looked up from germline, CDR1 is SNHLY and CDR2 is FYNNEI. V dropped 7 bases and J dropped 4 bases, with 7 bases sitting between them.

This sequence originates from a human donor with aplastic anemia. The sequencing input was sorted CD4+, CD8+, or CD8+CD57+ T cells (not recorded which) from PBMCs. The V gene is TRBV2, the J gene TRBJ2-2; D not certain. The CDR3 here is CASTEITGELFF. In nucleotides, the CDR3 is TGTGCCAGCACAGAGATCACCGGGGAGCTGTTTTTT.